What follows are 26 T cell receptor beta chains derived from one specimen sequenced in a study of shared clonotypes between healthy human individuals. Assay: immunoSEQ multiplex PCR; the TCRdb copy retains only in-frame clones and omits some. This sample yields approximately 240,000 clones, of which 60% to 80% are seen a single time; 11% belongs to the top ten. Sample: memory CD4+ T cells sorted from blood. This sample's subset: CD45RA-negative fraction. Receptors originate from a man aged 25-45 years in good health.

This clone showed up just a few times. CDR3 nucleotides: TGTGCCAGCAGCTTGGATCTAGCATCCTACGAGCAGTACTTC. Protein sequence: CASSLDLASYEQYF. V usage is TRBV7-2 and J usage is TRBJ2-7; D might be TRBD2 (5 bases). This CDR3 has 14 residues. V was cut by 3 bases and J by 1 base, with 10 bases left in between. Germline assignment: CDR1 SGHTA and CDR2 FQGNSA.

This clone showed up just a few times. At one end the junction does not follow the germline gene, possibly because of a read error. V is TRBV7-2 and J is TRBJ1-2; D is uncertain. This CDR3 is built from 14 residues. The germline V gene has CDR1 SGHTA and CDR2 FQGNSA. The CDR3 here is CASTLGAPGNGYTF. The CDR3 bases are TGTGCCAGCACCTTAGGAGCGCCTGGGAATGGCTACACCTTC. Full variable domain (remainder filled in from reference TRBV7-2 and TRBJ1-2): GAGVSQSPSNKVTEKGKDVELRCDPISGHTALYWYRQSLGQGLEFLIYFQGNSAPDKSGLPSDRFSAERTGGSVSTLTIQRTQQEDSAVYLCASTLGAPGNGYTFGSGTRLTVV.

This chain connects TRBV7-9 to TRBJ2-5, with D maybe TRBD2 (5 bases). This CDR3 contains 13 residues. Trimming removed 8 bases from V and 5 bases from J, with 15 bases in between. Germline CDR1 SEHNR, CDR2 FQNEAQ (reference sequence). The CDR3 here is CASGPLGGETQYF. The CDR3 nucleotides are TGTGCCAGCGGGCCACTAGGTGGGGAGACCCAGTACTTC.

The chain couples TRBV11-2 to TRBJ2-1; possibly TRBD1 or TRBD2 for D (5 bases each). Germline assignment: CDR1 SGHAT and CDR2 FQNNGV. With 5 bases removed from V and 7 bases from J, the gap between germline ends came to 18 bases. The CDR3 runs 15 residues. This CDR3 is CASSPGDPPRNEQFF. CDR3 bases: TGTGCCAGCAGCCCCGGGGACCCCCCGCGGAATGAGCAGTTCTTC.

The chain links TRBV5-1 to TRBJ2-1; D not certain. V shed 5 bases and J shed 5 bases, with 17 bases lying between them. The CDR3 loop spans 15 amino acids. CDR1 SGHRS and CDR2 YFSETQ come from the germline V gene. The CDR3: CASSKIGSENNEQFF. CDR3 DNA sequence: TGCGCCAGCAGTAAAATAGGGTCCGAAAACAATGAGCAGTTCTTC.

The chain couples TRBV19 to TRBJ2-5; D may match TRBD1 or TRBD2 (6 bases each). Germline lookup yields CDR1 LNHDA and CDR2 SQIVND (reference sequence). Trimming removed 2 bases from V and 6 bases from J, with 13 bases in between. The CDR3 runs to 14 residues. The CDR3 DNA follows: TGTGCCAGTAGTATATGGGGGGCGAGGAAGACCCAGTACTTC. This encodes CASSIWGARKTQYF.

This clone has a handful of counts. The chain employs TRBV5-1 and TRBJ1-2; the D is unclear. With 5 bases removed from V and 7 bases from J, the gap between germline ends came to 21 bases. The CDR3 loop spans 15 amino acids. Germline CDR1 and CDR2: SGHRS and YFSETQ. CDR3 region: CASSSLGSGQGGYTF. The CDR3 DNA reads TGCGCCAGCAGTTCCCTCGGTTCCGGGCAAGGTGGCTACACCTTC.

The V gene is TRBV7-9, the J gene TRBJ2-5; D is ambiguous. This CDR3 contains 12 residues. Germline values: CDR1 SEHNR, CDR2 FQNEAQ (reference sequence). CDR3 amino acids: CVSARGQETQYF. CDR3 bases: TGTGTGTCCGCTCGTGGCCAAGAGACCCAGTACTTC.

V and J are TRBV30 and TRBJ1-1; D is unclear. The CDR3 has 8 amino acids. Trimming took off 7 bases at V and 11 bases at J, with 8 bases between the two ends. Germline V gives CDR1 GTSNPN, CDR2 SVGIG (reference sequence). The CDR3 loop is CASCRAFF. In DNA, the CDR3 is TGTGCCTCCTGTCGGGCTTTCTTT.

In this sample, this clone turned up a few times. The chain uses TRBV2 and TRBJ1-3, with D unresolved. The length of the CDR3 is 13 residues. V dropped 11 bases and J dropped 2 bases, with 13 bases sitting between them. The germline CDR1 and CDR2 sequences are SNHLY and FYNNEI. The CDR3 DNA reads TGTGCCTCAGGCCCTATTCCTGGAAACACCATATATTTT. Its translation: CASGPIPGNTIYF.

The V gene is TRBV28, the J gene TRBJ2-1, with 10 bases lining up with TRBD2. The CDR3 extends over 15 amino acids. V dropped 3 bases and J dropped 7; count of bases not matched to a gene: 6. Germline lookup yields CDR1 MDHEN and CDR2 SYDVKM. The CDR3 protein is CASSFQSGRGNEQFF. The CDR3 DNA sequence: TGTGCCAGCAGTTTTCAGAGCGGGAGGGGGAATGAGCAGTTCTTC.

This rearrangement joins TRBV7-8 to TRBJ1-1; D is uncertain. Germline V gene sequence: CDR1 SGHVS, CDR2 FQNEAQ. The CDR3 is 15 residues long. V dropped 6 bases and J dropped 0 bases, with 14 bases sitting between them. This chain's CDR3 is CASSSLRSMNTEAFF. The CDR3 DNA is TGTGCCAGCAGTTCGCTTAGGTCCATGAACACTGAAGCTTTCTTT.

The chain carries TRBV10-2 and TRBJ2-3; 11 bases agree with TRBD2. Germline trimming cut 8 bases from V and 2 bases from J; bases unmatched to any gene: 6. There are 15 residues in the CDR3. From germline, CDR1 is WSHSY and CDR2 SAAADI. CDR3 region: CASRSSGRNTDTQYF. The DNA of the CDR3 is TGCGCCAGCCGATCTAGCGGGAGGAACACAGATACGCAGTATTTT.

This clone has a handful of counts. The rearrangement links TRBV7-2 to TRBJ2-7; D remains unclear. The length of the CDR3 is 16 residues. Looked up from germline, CDR1 is SGHTA and CDR2 is FQGNSA. V shed 1 base and J shed 4 bases, with 17 bases lying between them. CDR3 sequence reads: CASSLVRSWLQYEQYF. CDR3 nucleotides: TGTGCCAGCAGCTTAGTTAGGTCCTGGCTTCAATACGAGCAGTACTTC.

This chain joins TRBV5-5 and TRBJ2-7; D is uncertain. This CDR3 contains 15 residues. Germline CDR1 and CDR2: SGHKS and YYEKEE (reference sequence). Trimming removed 5 bases from V and 0 bases from J, with 15 bases in between. CDR3 region: CASSLQLSASYEQYF. The CDR3 nucleotides are TGTGCCAGCAGTCTACAGTTGTCCGCCTCCTACGAGCAGTACTTC. Full variable domain (outside the CDR3, taken from reference TRBV5-5 and TRBJ2-7): DAGVTQSPTHLIKTRGQQVTLRCSPISGHKSVSWYQQVLGQGPQFIFQYYEKEERGRGNFPDRFSARQFPNYSSELNVNALLLGDSALYLCASSLQLSASYEQYFGPGTRLTVT.

The J gene is TRBJ2-5, the V gene TRBV7-2, with D uncertain. CDR1 is SGHTA and CDR2 is FQGNSA in the germline V gene. Trimming shortened V by 3 bases and J by 4 bases, and 6 bases separated the two germline ends. This CDR3 is built from 12 residues. CDR3 bases: TGTGCCAGCAGCTTTCATTTAGAGACCCAGTACTTC. It translates to CASSFHLETQYF.

This chain connects TRBV29-1 to TRBJ2-7, with D possibly being TRBD2 (5 bases). Trimming took 4 bases from V and 6 from J, leaving 16 bases between them. CDR1 is SQVTM and CDR2 is ANQGSEA in the germline V gene. The CDR3 runs to 13 residues. CDR3 DNA: TGCAGCGTTGGGGTGACTACGGCTTTCGAGCAGTACTTC. Translated, it gives CSVGVTTAFEQYF.

The chain carries TRBV6-1 and TRBJ1-2, with D hard to call. Germline V lookup: CDR1 MNHNS, CDR2 SASEGT. The CDR3 has 15 amino acids. V lost 2 bases and J lost 0, with 10 bases in between. DNA for the CDR3: TGTGCCAGCAGTGAAAGCATATGGGCTAACTATGGCTACACCTTC. It specifies CASSESIWANYGYTF.

The chain links TRBV18 to TRBJ2-1; 8 bases are shared with TRBD2. With V trimmed by 6 bases and J by 0 bases, 7 bases remained unmatched. The germline gives CDR1 KGHSH, CDR2 LQKENI. This CDR3 spans 16 amino acids. In DNA, the CDR3 is TGTGCCAGCTCGACTAGCGCTAAGAGCTCCTACAATGAGCAGTTCTTC. Its protein product is CASSTSAKSSYNEQFF.

The CDR3 DNA sequence: TGCGCCAGCAGCATACAGGGGGCGCCGGGCACTGAAGCTTTCTTT. As protein: CASSIQGAPGTEAFF. The V gene is TRBV5-1, the J gene TRBJ1-1, with TRBD1 matching over 9 bases. Trimming cost V 4 bases and J 4 bases; bases outside gene matches: 8. There are 15 residues in the CDR3. Germline-derived CDR1 and CDR2 are SGHRS and YFSETQ.

J is TRBJ2-1 and V is TRBV15, with D possibly matching TRBD1 (6 bases). Germline V gene lookup returns CDR1 LNHNV and CDR2 YYDKDF (reference sequence). Trimming removed 8 bases at V and 4 bases at J, with 18 bases between. The CDR3 runs to 15 residues. DNA for the CDR3: TGTGCCACCTCACGCCCCCGGGACACGTACAATGAGCAGTTCTTC. Amino acids: CATSRPRDTYNEQFF.

This clone has only a few counts. V gene TRBV6-1 combines with J gene TRBJ1-1; D may be TRBD1 (6 bases). Trimming pared 6 bases from V and 1 base from J, leaving 15 bases between. Germline CDR1 MNHNS, CDR2 SASEGT. The CDR3 is 15 amino acids. The CDR3 coding sequence is TGTGCCAGCAGGGACCTGACAGGAACGAACACTGAAGCTTTCTTT. Amino acids: CASRDLTGTNTEAFF.

A few counts support this clone. Other DNA sequences in this specimen translate into the identical CDR3. The chain is built from TRBV7-2 and TRBJ2-7, with no clear D. Germline lookup yields CDR1 SGHTA and CDR2 FQGNSA. V lost 1 base, J lost 2 bases, and 3 bases lay in between. This CDR3 spans 12 amino acids. The CDR3 nucleotides read TGTGCCAGCAGCTTAGACACCTACGAGCAGTACTTC. Translated: CASSLDTYEQYF.

The chain links TRBV9 to TRBJ2-1, with TRBD2 identical over 11 bases. Germline CDR1 SGDLS, CDR2 YYNGEE. This CDR3 spans 16 amino acids. The V and J ends lost 2 bases and 9 bases, in that order; junction bases with no gene match: 10. The CDR3 DNA is TGTGCCAGCAGCGTGACCAGACTAGCGGGATTCGGTGAGCAGTTCTTC. Its translation is CASSVTRLAGFGEQFF.

The chain couples TRBV28 to TRBJ2-1, with 7 bases that match TRBD1. V lost 3 bases and J lost 5; bases outside the gene matches: 7. This CDR3 is built from 15 residues. Germline V lookup: CDR1 MDHEN, CDR2 SYDVKM. CDR3: CASSLGGTVNNEQFF. The CDR3 region has the DNA TGTGCCAGCAGTTTGGGTGGGACAGTTAACAATGAGCAGTTCTTC.

The chain links TRBV18 to TRBJ2-2, with 13 bases identical to TRBD2. The V and J ends lost 8 bases and 6 bases, in that order; junction bases with no gene match: 3. Germline values: CDR1 KGHSH, CDR2 LQKENI. The CDR3 covers 14 residues. The CDR3 DNA follows: TGTGCCAGCCCAGGACTAGCGGGAGCCGGGGAGCTGTTTTTT. Translating gives CASPGLAGAGELFF.